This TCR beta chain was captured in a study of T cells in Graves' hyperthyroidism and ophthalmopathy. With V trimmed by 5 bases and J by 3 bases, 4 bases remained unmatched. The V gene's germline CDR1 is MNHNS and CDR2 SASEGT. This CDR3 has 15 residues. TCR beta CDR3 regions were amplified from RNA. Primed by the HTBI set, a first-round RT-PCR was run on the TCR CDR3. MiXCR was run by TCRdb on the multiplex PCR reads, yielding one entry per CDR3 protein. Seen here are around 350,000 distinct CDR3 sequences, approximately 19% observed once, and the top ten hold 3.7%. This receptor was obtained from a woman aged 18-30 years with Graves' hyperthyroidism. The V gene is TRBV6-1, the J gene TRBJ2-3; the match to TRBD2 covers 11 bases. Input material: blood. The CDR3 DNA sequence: TGTGCCAGCAGTACGGGACTAGCGGTTACAGATACGCAGTATTTT. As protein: CASSTGLAVTDTQYF.